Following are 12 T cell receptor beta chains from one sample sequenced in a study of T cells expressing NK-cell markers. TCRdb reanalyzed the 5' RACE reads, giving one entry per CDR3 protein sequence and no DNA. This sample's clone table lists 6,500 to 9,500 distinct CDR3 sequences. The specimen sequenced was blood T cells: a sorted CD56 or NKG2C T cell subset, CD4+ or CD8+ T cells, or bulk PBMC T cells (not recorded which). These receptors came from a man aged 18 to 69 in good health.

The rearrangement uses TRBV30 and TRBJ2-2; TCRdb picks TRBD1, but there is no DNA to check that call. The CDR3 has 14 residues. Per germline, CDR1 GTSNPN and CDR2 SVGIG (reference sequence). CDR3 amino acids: CAWSESQESGELFF.

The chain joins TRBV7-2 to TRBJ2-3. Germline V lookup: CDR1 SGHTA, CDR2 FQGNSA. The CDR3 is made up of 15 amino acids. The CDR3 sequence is CASSFNYLSTDTQYF.

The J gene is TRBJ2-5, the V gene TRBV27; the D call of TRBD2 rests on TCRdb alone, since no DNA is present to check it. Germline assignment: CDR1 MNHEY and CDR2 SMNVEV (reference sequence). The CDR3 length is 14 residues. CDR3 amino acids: CASSLAGKAETQYF.

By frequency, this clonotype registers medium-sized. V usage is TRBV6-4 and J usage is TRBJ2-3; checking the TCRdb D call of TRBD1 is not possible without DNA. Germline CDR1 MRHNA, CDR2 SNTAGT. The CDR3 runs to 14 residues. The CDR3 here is CASSANGASDTQYF.

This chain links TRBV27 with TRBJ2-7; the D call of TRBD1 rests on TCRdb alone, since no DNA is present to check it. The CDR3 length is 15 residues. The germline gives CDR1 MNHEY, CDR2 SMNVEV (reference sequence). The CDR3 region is CASSRKGAGAYEQYF.

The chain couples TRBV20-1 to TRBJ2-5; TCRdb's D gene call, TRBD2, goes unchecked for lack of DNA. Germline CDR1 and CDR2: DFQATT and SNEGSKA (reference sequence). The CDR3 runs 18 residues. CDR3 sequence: CSARFGSGTGGPKETQYF.

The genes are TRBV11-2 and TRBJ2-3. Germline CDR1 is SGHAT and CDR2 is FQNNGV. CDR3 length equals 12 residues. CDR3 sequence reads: CASGIGTDTQYF.

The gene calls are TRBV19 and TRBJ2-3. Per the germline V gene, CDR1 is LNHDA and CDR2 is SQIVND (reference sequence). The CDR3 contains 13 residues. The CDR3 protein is CASRWHSTDTQYF. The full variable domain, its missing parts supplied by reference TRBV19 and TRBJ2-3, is DGGITQSPKYLFRKEGQNVTLSCEQNLNHDAMYWYRQDPGQGLRLIYYSQIVNDFQKGDIAEGYSVSREKKESFPLTVTSAQKNPTAFYLCASRWHSTDTQYFGPGTRLTVL.

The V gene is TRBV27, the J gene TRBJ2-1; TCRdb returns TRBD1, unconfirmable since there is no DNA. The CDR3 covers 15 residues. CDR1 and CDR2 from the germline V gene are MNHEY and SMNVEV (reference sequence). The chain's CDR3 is CASRLWGAAYNEQFF.

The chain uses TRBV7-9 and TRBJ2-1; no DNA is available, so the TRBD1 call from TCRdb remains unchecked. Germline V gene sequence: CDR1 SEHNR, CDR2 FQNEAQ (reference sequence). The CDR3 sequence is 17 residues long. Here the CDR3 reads CASSLARGAGTDNEQFF.

CDR3 sequence reads: CSASIREPYEQYF. The chain couples TRBV20-1 to TRBJ2-7. The CDR3 length is 13 residues. Germline lookup yields CDR1 DFQATT and CDR2 SNEGSKA (reference sequence).

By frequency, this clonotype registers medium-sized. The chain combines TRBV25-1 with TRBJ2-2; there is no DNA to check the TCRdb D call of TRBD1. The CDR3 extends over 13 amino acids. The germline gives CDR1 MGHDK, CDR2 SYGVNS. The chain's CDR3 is CASSTGDTGELFF.